Sequencing of this T cell receptor beta chain was carried out in a study of T-cell memory formation after mild COVID-19. Study context: TCR clusters showed largely donor specificity.

CDR3 length: 15 residues. CDR1 and CDR2 from the germline V gene are SGHRS and YFSETQ. The V end lost 4 bases, the J end lost 2 bases, and 13 bases lay between the germline ends. TCRdb recomputed calls from the 5' RACE reads with MiXCR, one row per CDR3 protein. The table lists around 320,000 distinct CDR3 sequences, roughly an eighth of them singletons. A note on this clonotype: Its specificity is not known.

Study-level results: CD4/CD8 balance characterized clones contracting day 15 to 85, and CD4+ skew characterized later expanders. Some SARS-CoV-2-responding clones were already detected in memory before infection.

Source material: PBMCs or a T cell subset sorted from them (not recorded which). This clonotype was obtained from a man aged 18-30 years who had mild COVID-19 (a few samples of this study predate the infection). Cell type and time point are not known. The chain uses TRBV5-1 and TRBJ2-1, with D possibly matching TRBD1 (5 bases). CDR3 in amino acids: CASSPQGRPYNEQFF. The CDR3, as DNA: TGCGCCAGCAGCCCGCAGGGTAGGCCCTACAATGAGCAGTTCTTC.